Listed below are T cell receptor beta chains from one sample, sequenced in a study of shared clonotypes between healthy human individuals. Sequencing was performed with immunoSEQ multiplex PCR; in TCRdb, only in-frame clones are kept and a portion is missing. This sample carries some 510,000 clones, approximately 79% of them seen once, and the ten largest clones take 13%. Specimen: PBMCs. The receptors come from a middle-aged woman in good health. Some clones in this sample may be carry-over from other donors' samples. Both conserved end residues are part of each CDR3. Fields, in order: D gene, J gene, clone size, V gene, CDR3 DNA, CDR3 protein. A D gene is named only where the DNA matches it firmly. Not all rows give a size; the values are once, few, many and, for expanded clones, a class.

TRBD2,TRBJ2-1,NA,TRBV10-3,TGTGCCATCAAGGCTAGCGGAGAGGGGACCTACAATGAGCAGTTCTTC,CAIKASGEGTYNEQFF
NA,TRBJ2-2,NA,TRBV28,TGTGCCAGCACAGCCCCGAGCCTGAACACCGGGGAGCTGTTTTTT,CASTAPSLNTGELFF
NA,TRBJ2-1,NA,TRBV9,TGTGCCAGCAGCGTAGGAGCTAATGAGCAGTTCTTC,CASSVGANEQFF
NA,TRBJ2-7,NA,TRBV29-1,TGCAGCGTTGATCTCGGGGATGGGGAGCAGTACTTC,CSVDLGDGEQYF
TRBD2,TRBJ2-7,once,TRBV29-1,TGCAGCGTTGCGGGACTAGCGGGCTACGAGCAGTACTTC,CSVAGLAGYEQYF
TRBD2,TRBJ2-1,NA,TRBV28,TGTGCCACCCTACCCAATCGGGAGGCCTCCTACAATGAGCAGTTCTTC,CATLPNREASYNEQFF
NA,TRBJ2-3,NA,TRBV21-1,TGTGCCAGCAGCAAACCGCCTAGCCCTCGAAAAGGTACGCAGTATTTT,CASSKPPSPRKGTQYF
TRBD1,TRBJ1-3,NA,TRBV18,TGTGCCAGCTCACCGTCAGGGGGCCGTTCTGGAAACACCATATATTTT,CASSPSGGRSGNTIYF
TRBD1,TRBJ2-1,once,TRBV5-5,TGTGCCAGCAGCTTGAAGGGGACAGAGTACAATGAGCAGTTCTTC,CASSLKGTEYNEQFF
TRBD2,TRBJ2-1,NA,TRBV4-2,TGTGCCAGCAGCCGGGCTGTGCGGGAGGGGACCTACAATGAGCAGTTCTTC,CASSRAVREGTYNEQFF
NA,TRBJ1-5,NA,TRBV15,TGTGCCACCAGCAGAGGAGGGGGACTTATATTGCCCCAGCATTTT,CATSRGGGLILPQHF
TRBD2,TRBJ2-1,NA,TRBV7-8,TGTGCCAGCAGCCCGGACCGTAGCGGGAGGTACAATGAGCAGTTCTTC,CASSPDRSGRYNEQFF
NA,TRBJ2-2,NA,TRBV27,TGTGCCAGCAGTTTCTGGTTTGAGGCGGTGAACACCGGGGAGCTGTTTTTT,CASSFWFEAVNTGELFF
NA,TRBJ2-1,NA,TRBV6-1,TGTGCCAGCAGTGCTACCCCCTTAGGTAATGAGCAGTTCTTC,CASSATPLGNEQFF
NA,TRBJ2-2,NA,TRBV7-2,TGTGCCAGCAGCCGCGACTCCCCCAACACCGGGGAGCTGTTTTTT,CASSRDSPNTGELFF
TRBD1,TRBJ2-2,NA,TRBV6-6,TGTGCCAGCAGATCGCCGGACAGGGGGAACACCGGGGAGCTGTTTTTT,CASRSPDRGNTGELFF
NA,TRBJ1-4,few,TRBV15,TGTGCCACCAGCAGAGATCTGGGGGCGGATGAAAAACTGTTTTTT,CATSRDLGADEKLFF
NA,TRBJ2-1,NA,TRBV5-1,TGCGCCAGCAGCCCACAGGGCAATGAGCAGTTCTTC,CASSPQGNEQFF
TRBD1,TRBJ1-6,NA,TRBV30,TGTGCCTGGAGCGCCGGGACAGAATATTCACCCCTCCACTTT,CAWSAGTEYSPLHF
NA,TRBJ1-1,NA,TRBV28,TGTGCCAGCAGTTCCCCCCATACGGGGGGCCCTGAAGCTTTCTTT,CASSSPHTGGPEAFF
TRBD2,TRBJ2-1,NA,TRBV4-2,TGTGCCAGCAGCCAACCTAGCGGGAGTATCTACAATGAGCAGTTCTTC,CASSQPSGSIYNEQFF
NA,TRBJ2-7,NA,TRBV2,TGTGCCAGCAGTGGCCCCCGTCGCGGACCAAACGAGCAGTACTTC,CASSGPRRGPNEQYF
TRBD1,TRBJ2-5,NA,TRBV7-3,TGTGCCAGCAGCATGGGGACAGGGATAGAGACCCAGTACTTC,CASSMGTGIETQYF
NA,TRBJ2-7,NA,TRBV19,TGTGCCAGTAGTATGGCCGGGACCCACTACGAGCAGTACTTC,CASSMAGTHYEQYF
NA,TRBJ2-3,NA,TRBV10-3,TGTGCCATCAGTGTGGCAGGGGAAGGCACAGATACGCAGTATTTT,CAISVAGEGTDTQYF
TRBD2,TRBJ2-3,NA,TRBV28,TGTGCCAGCAGAAGGCCCCGGACTAGCGGGAGCCCAGATACGCAGTATTTT,CASRRPRTSGSPDTQYF
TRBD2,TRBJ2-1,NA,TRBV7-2,TGTGCCAGCAGCTTAGTTGGGACTAGCGTCGCCATCAGCGAGCAGTTCTTC,CASSLVGTSVAISEQFF
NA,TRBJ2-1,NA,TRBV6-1,TGTGCCAGCTTCATACAGGGATTCTCCTACAATGAGCAGTTCTTC,CASFIQGFSYNEQFF
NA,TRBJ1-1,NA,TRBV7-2,TGTGCCAGCAGCCCGGGACGGACGAACACTGAAGCTTTCTTT,CASSPGRTNTEAFF
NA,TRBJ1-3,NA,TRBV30,TGTGCCTGGAGCCTAAAAAGCCACGGGCAGATTTCTGGAAACACCATATATTTT,CAWSLKSHGQISGNTIYF
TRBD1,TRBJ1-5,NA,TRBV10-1,TGCGCCAGCATATTCCTTGGACAGGGGTTATGGAGCAATCAGCCCCAGCATTTT,CASIFLGQGLWSNQPQHF
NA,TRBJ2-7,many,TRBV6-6,TGTGCCAGCAGTTCAAACAGGGTTGGCCTTGGCGAGCAGTACTTC,CASSSNRVGLGEQYF
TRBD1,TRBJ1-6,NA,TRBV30,TGTGCCTGGAGTGTAAACAGGGGTTCACCCCTCCACTTT,CAWSVNRGSPLHF
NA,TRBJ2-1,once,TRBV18,TGTGCCAGCTCACCAGGTAGGGGCGGCAATGAGCAGTTCTTC,CASSPGRGGNEQFF
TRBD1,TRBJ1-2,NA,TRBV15,TGTGCCACCAGCAGAGAACCCCAATTTAGAACAGGGGGCGCTTTGAGGGGCTACACCTTC,CATSREPQFRTGGALRGYTF